Here is one T cell receptor (beta chain) with its context. The CDR3 is made up of 13 amino acids. Germline V lookup: CDR1 KGHSH, CDR2 LQKENI. The V gene lost 2 bases and the J gene lost 5 bases, with 10 bases spanning the gap. The sample belongs to a study of blood T cell repertoires in COVID-19. Study information: From T cells, B-cell-depleted T cells, or PBMCs came the material, which was cDNA or gDNA.

As originally analysed: Amplification of reference gene primers was used by the study to estimate nucleated cell counts. The data were produced by immunoSEQ multiplex PCR, yet TCRdb's version contains in-frame clones alone and is incomplete. The V and J calls and clone size were taken over from that table, and D and trimming were inferred from the DNA. This table holds under 300,000 clones, about four fifths found once. V is TRBV18 and J is TRBJ2-7, with a tentative D call TRBD1 (5 bases). The specimen sequenced was peripheral blood. The TCR comes from a man aged 50 or older with acute or convalescent COVID-19. CDR3 bases: TGTGCCAGCTCACCAAGCAGGGTCCACGAGCAGTACTTC. Translation: CASSPSRVHEQYF.